This TCR beta chain was sequenced for a study of beta chain features in type 1 diabetes. This clone was seen a few times. Its antigen is unknown. Sequencing targeted expressed TCRB transcripts, as all isolated RNA had been reverse transcribed. The table came from immunoSEQ multiplex PCR; TCRdb's copy has only in-frame clones and leaves some out. This sample yields about 140,000 clones, of which about 9.7% are seen a single time; approximately 0.69% belongs to the top ten. Whole-study findings and limits: Compared to healthy donors, patients appeared to have naive, central memory and Treg TCRB repertoires that were more alike.

The sample taken for sequencing was central memory CD4+ T cells from blood. The receptor comes from a woman in her forties in good health.

The CDR3 loop reads CASRSAGTEAFF. In DNA, the CDR3 is TGTGCCAGCAGGAGCGCGGGCACTGAAGCTTTCTTT. The chain recombines TRBV27 with TRBJ1-1, with no clear D. V gave up 6 bases and J gave up 4 bases, with 9 bases separating them. The CDR3 loop spans 12 amino acids. Germline V lookup: CDR1 MNHEY, CDR2 SMNVEV (reference sequence).